This T cell receptor beta chain was captured in a study of shared clonotypes between healthy human individuals (dated by TCRdb to about 2020). Context from the whole study: A couple of women and a few men aged 18 to 49 years were included in the cohort. For each donor, three plates each were used for CD4 naive and CD4 memory, two plates were used for CD8 naive, and one plate was used for CD8 memory. To estimate repertoire size and how much clonotypes are shared between individuals, the study performed deep sequencing of blood TCR repertoires from 4 to 6 healthy adults. To increase sequencing depth and limit assay-specific biases, TCR repertoire library preparation and sequencing were carried out by different laboratories using diverse techniques. Each donor's leukapheresis produced roughly between about 0.85 and 10 billion PBMCs. Results the study describes overall, beyond this receptor: The genetic and exposure-history diversity represented was limited by the small number of donors. Estimated clonotype richness was generally larger for naive than for memory subsets. When a handful of donors were compared, the shared fraction of clonotypes was 5% to 6.5% for naive CD4, around 3.5% for naive CD8, roughly 2.3% for memory CD4, and roughly 0.4% for memory CD8. Compared with non-shared clonotypes, the clonotypes found in all four sorted-subset donors had higher generation probabilities. Even with the large sequencing depth, rarefaction of the sorted-subset datasets indicated that sequencing was incomplete. Only blood was sampled, and tissue TCR repertoires likely differ from those in blood. Based on pairwise subsampling, the degree of clonotype sharing among donors was expected to be affected by sequencing depth.

This clone came up once. The antigen this receptor binds is unknown. The sample holds no much larger clone one base away, and base qualities are not on file. CD8 naive samples were obtained by positive selection for CCR7 among CD45RO-negative cells, yielding a CD45RA+CCR7+ population from which TemRA cells were excluded. Healthy HIV-negative adults with no recently reported acute infections or vaccinations were included as donors. Only Caucasian adults living in Nashville, Tennessee, USA were represented among the donors. Blood was obtained by leukapheresis, after which PBMCs were separated by Ficoll-Histopaque density gradient centrifugation and cryopreserved in liquid nitrogen vapor phase. Purity and quantity of every magnetically sorted T cell population were checked by analytical flow cytometry. From each sorted fraction, genomic DNA was isolated and quantified by UV absorbance on a Nanodrop 2000c.

CDR3 length: 15 amino acids, cysteine to phenylalanine. Solely the CDR3 DNA is kept, with 45 bases framed from the first base. Relative to germline, V is missing 4 bases and J is missing 9 bases, with 12 bases of the junction outside any gene match. As encoded in the germline V gene, CDR1 is SGHAT while CDR2 is FQNNGV. Using the deep immunoSEQ assay, multiplex PCR amplified TCR CDR3 regions from genomic DNA. Genomic DNA extracted from each cell subset was distributed evenly over all wells of several immunoSEQ 96-well plates, and each plate served as one replicate. For sorted subsets, each replicate PCR was loaded with 200 ng genomic DNA, equivalent to 25,000 to 30,000 T cell genomes. Purified libraries were measured with a Qubit 3.0 fluorometer, size-checked on a Bioanalyzer 2100, and measured again with the KAPA Library Quantification kit. Every immunoSEQ 96-well plate was sequenced on a separate single-read 150-cycle Illumina NextSeq 550 flow cell. For the original study's pipeline: Because the immunoSEQ output included only junctional sequences and no quality scores, the filtering could not be the same as the filtering used for full-length reads. To assign V/J genes and CDR3, sequences were annotated against IMGT germline references using PyIR, a Python wrapper for IgBLAST v1.9. Reads were filtered out if the reads had weak V/J assignments (E-value above 1e-6), no CDR3, stop codons, out-of-frame junctions, or ambiguous translated residues. V3J clonotypes were defined as sequences sharing the same inferred V gene, J gene, and CDR3 amino acid sequence. Percentage overlap between repertoires was calculated by dividing the number of shared unique clonotypes by the size of the smaller repertoire. RTK rarefaction, the Chao1 estimator, and Recon v2.1 estimates of unobserved clonotypes were used to assess repertoire richness. Generation probabilities for all TCRbeta clonotypes obtained by the gDNA method from several donors were computed using OLGA. This is the immuneACCESS table as TCRdb keeps it, with only in-frame sequences that have V and J called. A part of the clones is gone; compared with another copy, unresolved V genes explain less than half, and the rest is unexplained. That table furnishes V, J and clone size, whereas the DNA furnished D and trimming. In this sample the table shows millions of clones, just over 90% of which occur a single time. Around 1.7% of the sample is taken by the ten largest.

The chain links TRBV11-2 with TRBJ2-1, and TRBD1 aligns with 7 junction nucleotides. What was sequenced was naive CD8+ T cells from PBMCs. Sample cell subset or site, as interpreted from the label and publication: CD45RA+CCR7+. This receptor was obtained from a young man in good health. Some clones in this sample may be carry-over from other donors' samples. The DNA sequence reads TGTGCCAGCAGCTCTCGGAAGGGGGCGTTTCCTGAGCAGTTCTTC. It specifies CASSSRKGAFPEQFF.